The clone carrying this TCR beta chain was picked up one time. Antigen specificity is unknown. This sample stems from a study of naive and memory T cell subsets. CDR3 length: 22 amino acids. Trimming took 3 bases from V and 2 from J; bases not matched to a gene: 22. In germline, CDR1 is MDHEN, CDR2 SYDVKM. Cells stained for CD3, CD4, CD8, CD45RA, CD27 and viability were sorted into four CD45RA/CD27 subsets. An equimolar mix of two oligonucleotides served as the beta constant-region primer for TRBC1 and TRBC2. Ligated cDNA was amplified by four rounds of PCR with nested alpha and beta constant-region primers and SP2. The cDNA 3' end received a ligated single-stranded oligonucleotide carrying the SP2 primer and a 12-nucleotide UMI. TCRdb passed the UMI-ligation and nested PCR reads through MiXCR, listing each CDR3 protein once. The data show more than 120,000 distinct CDR3 sequences, roughly a fifth seen once.

Overall study results and limits: Naive and memory repertoire findings lacked a ground truth for validation. A few larger clonotypes appeared in naive repertoires, especially CD8, possibly memory cells re-expressing CD45RA.

What was sequenced was naive CD8+ T cells from blood. The source is a human donor in good health. The V and J genes are TRBV28 and TRBJ2-7; 13 bases align to TRBD2. CDR3 sequence: CASSFRFSGELAGGIFTYEQYF. For the CDR3, the DNA is TGTGCCAGCAGTTTTAGGTTCAGCGGGGAACTAGCGGGAGGGATTTTCACCTACGAGCAGTACTTC.